Listed here are 4 T cell receptor beta chains from one sample, sequenced in a study of OX40 agonist ivuxolimab in advanced cancers. Libraries came from the immunoSEQ multiplex PCR assay. In its TCRdb copy, this immuneACCESS table keeps in-frame sequences only and misses some clones. Where compared with another copy, unresolved V genes explain less than half of these, and the others have no known cause. The sample records around 70,000 clones, around four fifths of which are singletons. Roughly 10% of the sample rests with the top ten. Sample: CD4+ or CD8+ T cells sorted from blood, taken in a trial of the OX40 agonist ivuxolimab. The receptors here all came from an adult with an advanced solid tumor such as melanoma, head and neck, liver or kidney cancer.

The V and J genes are TRBV7-9 and TRBJ2-1; the D is unclear. CDR3 length: 11 residues. Trimming removed 5 bases from V and 5 bases from J, with 4 bases in between. CDR1 SEHNR and CDR2 FQNEAQ come from the germline V gene (reference sequence). CDR3 protein: CASSPHNEQFF. CDR3 sequence (DNA): TGTGCCAGCAGCCCACACAATGAGCAGTTCTTC.

The V gene is TRBV6-1, the J gene TRBJ1-6; D gene ambiguous. Germline-derived CDR1 and CDR2 are MNHNS and SASEGT. Trimming took off 2 bases at V and 8 bases at J, with 16 bases between the two ends. The CDR3 extends over 16 amino acids. The CDR3 is CASSEREVLGDSPLHF. CDR3 bases: TGTGCCAGCAGTGAAAGGGAGGTTTTAGGCGATTCACCCCTCCACTTT.

This chain uses TRBV29-1 with TRBJ1-2; TRBD1 might be the D (6 bases). Per the germline V gene, CDR1 is SQVTM and CDR2 is ANQGSEA. The V and J ends lost 7 bases and 1 base respectively, with 16 bases between them. This CDR3 has 14 residues. This CDR3 is CSAVDRGNNYGYTF. CDR3 in DNA: TGCAGCGCCGTGGACAGAGGGAATAACTATGGCTACACCTTC.

Ten or more counts support this clone. The V call is TRBV2, the J call TRBJ2-7; D not certain. The germline V and J ends were trimmed by 4 bases and 4 bases, with 8 bases remaining between them. The germline V gene encodes CDR1 SNHLY and CDR2 FYNNEI. The CDR3 totals 12 residues. CDR3 nucleotide sequence: TGTGCCAGCAGTGTAAGCGTTTACGAGCAGTACTTC. Residues: CASSVSVYEQYF.